One sample yielded the 19 T cell receptor beta chains listed below, sequenced in a study of blood T cells in healthy people across ages. PCR was performed a second time for about 7 to 11 cycles using a sample-barcoded 5' primer and a J-beta primer mix. TCRdb ran MiXCR on the 5' RACE reads and lists one entry per CDR3 protein. This sample has fewer than 700,000 distinct CDR3 sequences; more than 45% occur once, and the top ten carry 20% to 25%. Sequencing used blood. These receptors all come from a man older than 75 in good health.

The chain has TRBV4-2 and TRBJ2-4; D is tentatively TRBD1 or TRBD2 (5 bases each). Between the trimmed V and J ends, which lost 1 base and 3 bases, there was a span of 13 bases. The CDR3 is made up of 16 amino acids. The germline CDR1 and CDR2 sequences are LGHNA and YNFKEQ. The CDR3 DNA is TGTGCCAGCAGCCAAGCGCAACTAGACAGCAAAAACATTCAGTACTTC. This sequence encodes CASSQAQLDSKNIQYF.

The chain recombines TRBV27 with TRBJ2-1; TRBD2 agrees at 8 bases. V was clipped by 4 bases and J by 0 bases; unmatched bases: 8. There are 17 residues in the CDR3. Germline assignment: CDR1 MNHEY and CDR2 SMNVEV (reference sequence). This CDR3 is CASSSKGLVFSYNEQFF. The CDR3 DNA reads TGTGCCAGCAGTTCTAAGGGACTAGTGTTCTCCTACAATGAGCAGTTCTTC.

This chain joins TRBV20-1 and TRBJ2-7; 7 bases are a match to TRBD2. The CDR3 has 15 residues. Germline loops: CDR1 DFQATT, CDR2 SNEGSKA (reference sequence). Unmatched junction bases numbered 8, after V lost 3 bases and J lost 0 bases. CDR3 nucleotide sequence: TGCAGTGCTAGGGGAGGGACGGCGGACTCCTACGAGCAGTACTTC. Translated, it gives CSARGGTADSYEQYF.

The V and J genes are TRBV7-2 and TRBJ2-1; 9 nucleotides align to TRBD1. Trimming at V came to 6 bases and at J to 10 bases, leaving 19 bases not matched to a gene. Looked up from germline, CDR1 is SGHTA and CDR2 is FQGNSA. CDR3 length: 17 amino acids. CDR3 sequence reads: CASRPLKKGTGPYEQFF. Written as DNA, the CDR3 is TGTGCCAGCAGACCCCTCAAGAAGGGGACAGGGCCATACGAGCAGTTCTTC.

V gene TRBV6-1 combines with J gene TRBJ2-2; 11 positions match TRBD1. Germline CDR1 reads MNHNS; CDR2 reads SASEGT. Germline trimming cut 2 bases from V and 2 bases from J; bases unmatched to any gene: 1. This CDR3 is built from 16 residues. The chain's CDR3 is CASSERTGGNTGELFF. DNA of the CDR3: TGTGCCAGCAGTGAAAGGACAGGGGGCAACACCGGGGAGCTGTTTTTT.

This clonotype was observed at least ten times. The rearrangement uses TRBV6-5 and TRBJ1-1, with D possibly being TRBD1 (6 bases). The germline V and J ends were trimmed by 6 bases and 11 bases, with 22 bases remaining between them. This CDR3 has 14 residues. Germline CDR1 MNHEY, CDR2 SVGAGI. The CDR3 nucleotides are TGTGCCAGCAGACTACAGGGCCCATTCGAGCCGGCTTTCTTT. This gives the protein CASRLQGPFEPAFF.

V usage is TRBV10-3 and J usage is TRBJ1-1; 9 nucleotides agree with TRBD1. V lost 4 bases and J lost 4; bases outside the gene matches: 4. The CDR3 has 14 amino acids. Germline V lookup: CDR1 ENHRY, CDR2 SYGVKD. CDR3 region: CAISVGQGTTEAFF. The CDR3 coding sequence is TGTGCCATCAGTGTCGGACAGGGGACCACTGAAGCTTTCTTT.

This clonotype has more than one count but fewer than ten. The chain employs TRBV28 and TRBJ2-5, with 7 nucleotides matching TRBD1. V was clipped by 5 bases and J by 3 bases; unmatched bases: 6. Germline V gene data show CDR1 as MDHEN and CDR2 as SYDVKM. The CDR3 contains 14 residues. The DNA of the CDR3 is TGTGCCAGCAGTACAGGGGCGCTGGAAGAGACCCAGTACTTC. Protein product: CASSTGALEETQYF.

To note about this clonotype: A much more abundant neighbour one base away suggests this may be a read error. The chain joins TRBV6-6 to TRBJ2-5, with D unclear. The J call is in doubt because the DNA end fits TRBJ2-1 better. CDR3 size: 13 residues. Germline V CDR1 and CDR2: MNHNY, SVGAGI (reference sequence). CDR3 residues: CASRNGFQETQFF. Written as DNA, the CDR3 is TGTGCCAGCAGGAACGGGTTCCAAGAGACCCAGTTCTTC.

The chain uses TRBV10-2 and TRBJ1-5; D unresolved. V lost 0 bases and J lost 4, with 7 bases in between. The CDR3 contains 14 residues. CDR1 is WSHSY and CDR2 is SAAADI in the germline V gene. In DNA, the CDR3 is TGCGCCAGCAGTGAGTCAAGCATAAATCAGCCCCAGCATTTT. Translation: CASSESSINQPQHF.

This clonotype occurred a few times. This rearrangement joins TRBV4-2 to TRBJ2-1, with 13 bases identical to TRBD2. The V gene end was trimmed by 4 bases and the J gene end by 9 bases; junction bases not matched to a gene: 6. There are 15 residues in the CDR3. The V gene's germline CDR1 is LGHNA and CDR2 YNFKEQ. The CDR3 spells CASSRGLAGAVEQFF. CDR3 nucleotide sequence: TGTGCCAGCAGCCGCGGACTAGCGGGAGCGGTTGAGCAGTTCTTC.

This clonotype came up once. In nucleotides, the CDR3 is TGTGCCAGCAGCCATGTGGGGGCAGATACGCAGTATTTT. Translation: CASSHVGADTQYF. This chain links TRBV14 with TRBJ2-3; D possibly uses TRBD1 or TRBD2 (5 bases each). The CDR3 length is 13 residues. CDR1 is SGHDN, CDR2 FVKESK, per germline. Trimming took off 3 bases at V and 4 bases at J, with 8 bases between the two ends.

The chain employs TRBV7-2 and TRBJ1-2; the D gene is possibly TRBD1 (5 bases). Trimming pared 1 base from V and 4 bases from J, leaving 13 bases between. The CDR3 length is 15 residues. Germline CDR1 reads SGHTA; CDR2 reads FQGNSA. CDR3 protein: CASSLGHGASYGYTF. The CDR3, as DNA: TGTGCCAGCAGCTTAGGGCACGGGGCGAGCTATGGCTACACCTTC.

The chain carries TRBV5-1 and TRBJ2-4, with 7 bases aligning to TRBD1. CDR3 length: 18 amino acids. Germline lookup yields CDR1 SGHRS and CDR2 YFSETQ. V trimming: 0 bases; J trimming: 0 bases; junction bases outside the gene matches: 9. CDR3 DNA: TGCGCCAGCAGCTTGGGCTTTAAGACAGGGCTAGCCAAAAACATTCAGTACTTC. Protein: CASSLGFKTGLAKNIQYF.

The chain combines TRBV29-1 with TRBJ2-1; TRBD2 matches at 8 bases. The CDR3 extends over 14 amino acids. After removal of 6 bases from V and 2 bases from J, the junction contained 6 bases not matched to a gene. Per germline, CDR1 SQVTM and CDR2 ANQGSEA. CDR3 in amino acids: CSVGGLGAYNEQFF. CDR3 sequence (DNA): TGCAGCGTCGGGGGACTAGGGGCCTACAATGAGCAGTTCTTC.

The chain recombines TRBV4-3 with TRBJ2-3, with TRBD1 matching 7 bases. With V trimmed by 1 base and J by 1 base, 5 bases remained unmatched. Germline V gene data show CDR1 as LGHNA and CDR2 as YSLEER. This CDR3 has 16 residues. This CDR3 is CASSQVGQIGTDTQYF. CDR3 sequence (DNA): TGCGCCAGCAGCCAAGTGGGACAGATAGGCACAGATACGCAGTATTTT.

This clonotype has only a few counts. The chain uses TRBV30 and TRBJ2-3, with D maybe TRBD2 (8 bases). The length of the CDR3 is 13 residues. Germline V gives CDR1 GTSNPN, CDR2 SVGIG (reference sequence). Trimming took off 0 bases at V and 11 bases at J, with 15 bases between the two ends. The CDR3 region is CAWSVGTAGEQYF. In nucleotides, the CDR3 is TGTGCCTGGAGTGTAGGGACAGCGGGGGAGCAGTATTTT. Filled out from reference TRBV30 and TRBJ2-3, the complete variable domain reads SQTIHQWPATLVQPVGSPLSLECTVEGTSNPNLYWYRQAAGRGLQLLFYSVGIGQISSEVPQNLSASRPQDRQFILSSKKLLLSDSGFYLCAWSVGTAGEQYFGPGTRLTVL.

In this sample, this clonotype turned up a few times. The rearrangement links TRBV12-3 or TRBV12-4 to TRBJ2-2; D remains ambiguous. V dropped 7 bases and J dropped 2 bases, with 11 bases sitting between them. This CDR3 has 14 residues. This CDR3 reads CASTLTINTGELFF. CDR3 in DNA: TGTGCCAGCACCTTGACAATCAACACCGGGGAGCTGTTTTTT.

This rearrangement joins TRBV5-1 to TRBJ2-7, with 10 bases lining up with TRBD2. The germline gives CDR1 SGHRS, CDR2 YFSETQ. V was clipped by 0 bases and J by 6 bases; unmatched bases: 9. The CDR3 is 16 amino acids. The CDR3 DNA is TGCGCCAGCAGCTTGGCCGAGAGCGGGAGGGCCTCCGAGCAGTACTTC. Translated, it gives CASSLAESGRASEQYF. The variable domain in full, with the rest retrieved from reference TRBV5-1 and TRBJ2-7, is KAGVTQTPRYLIKTRGQQVTLSCSPISGHRSVSWYQQTPGQGLQFLFEYFSETQRNKGNFPGRFSGRQFSNSRSEMNVSTLELGDSALYLCASSLAESGRASEQYFGPGTRLTVT.